One and the same sample provided the 15 T cell receptor beta chains below, sequenced in a study of siplizumab effects on memory and regulatory T cells. The table came from immunoSEQ multiplex PCR; TCRdb's copy has only in-frame clones and leaves some out. The sample shows about 55,000 clones, roughly 97% of them seen only once. The sequencing sample was made of naive CD4+ T cells sorted from blood. These receptors came from a human donor in good health.

V and J are TRBV21-1 and TRBJ2-5; the D call of TRBD1 is as the table states it, not checked on the DNA. TRBV21-1 is tagged as a pseudogene. The CDR3 loop spans 16 amino acids. CDR3 in amino acids: CASSKFWAGAGETQYF. The CDR3 DNA follows: TGTGCCAGCAGCAAATTTTGGGCAGGGGCGGGAGAGACCCAGTACTTC.

The chain employs TRBV2 and TRBJ1-5; tentative D call: TRBD1 (5 bases). This CDR3 spans 15 amino acids. Germline-derived CDR1 and CDR2 are SNHLY and FYNNEI. V was trimmed by 1 base and J by 7 bases, leaving 14 bases between them. The CDR3 DNA reads as TGTGCCAGCAGTGAAGGCACAGGCTTCTGGCAGCCCCAGCATTTT. The encoded protein is CASSEGTGFWQPQHF.

The chain links TRBV7-9 to TRBJ1-5; D is unclear. Germline CDR1 and CDR2: SEHNR and FQNEAQ (reference sequence). The V and J ends lost 1 base and 3 bases respectively, with 10 bases between them. CDR3 length equals 15 residues. CDR3: CASSLDGPVNQPQHF. The CDR3 bases are TGTGCCAGCAGCTTAGACGGGCCAGTCAATCAGCCCCAGCATTTT.

The rearrangement uses TRBV30 and TRBJ2-1; D remains ambiguous. The length of the CDR3 is 11 residues. Trimming stripped 4 bases from V and 2 bases from J, with 3 bases between. Germline V gives CDR1 GTSNPN, CDR2 SVGIG (reference sequence). The CDR3 protein is CAWTAYNEQFF. The DNA for the CDR3 is TGTGCCTGGACGGCCTACAATGAGCAGTTCTTC.

This chain uses TRBV5-1 with TRBJ1-4; maybe TRBD1 (5 bases). The CDR3 is 15 amino acids. With 1 base removed from V and 8 bases from J, the gap between germline ends came to 15 bases. Germline loops: CDR1 SGHRS, CDR2 YFSETQ. This CDR3 reads CASSLTGYGREKLFF. CDR3 sequence (DNA): TGCGCCAGCAGCTTGACAGGATACGGGAGGGAAAAACTGTTTTTT.

The chain carries TRBV5-4 and TRBJ2-1; 10 bases agree with TRBD1. The V gene's germline CDR1 is SGHNT and CDR2 YYREEE (reference sequence). The CDR3 length is 15 residues. V shed 8 bases and J 8 bases; nucleotides not matched to a gene: 13. Written as DNA, the CDR3 is TGTGCCAGTCTCGACCCTGGACAGGGGGGGTATGAGCAGTTCTTC. Protein: CASLDPGQGGYEQFF.

The chain is built from TRBV5-1 and TRBJ2-7; D gene uncertain. This CDR3 has 14 residues. The germline V and J ends were trimmed by 0 bases and 0 bases, with 7 bases remaining between them. CDR1 and CDR2 (germline): SGHRS, YFSETQ. This CDR3 reads CASSLVVSSYEQYF. The CDR3 DNA reads as TGCGCCAGCAGCTTGGTTGTCAGCTCCTACGAGCAGTACTTC.

The table lists this clone with a count of one. This chain links TRBV25-1 with TRBJ1-2; TRBD1 matches 9 bases. The CDR3 runs to 16 residues. The germline V gene encodes CDR1 MGHDK and CDR2 SYGVNS. J lost 8 bases, V lost 2 bases, and 12 bases had no gene match. The CDR3 DNA follows: TGTGCCAGCAGTGAACATGGCGTACAGGGGGCAGACGGCTACACCTTC. It translates to CASSEHGVQGADGYTF.

The chain recombines TRBV28 with TRBJ1-5; 7 bases are a match to TRBD1. Germline V CDR1 and CDR2: MDHEN, SYDVKM. V gave up 6 bases and J gave up 0 bases; unmatched junction bases: 2. The CDR3 consists of 14 residues. The CDR3 reads CASRQGNSNQPQHF. The CDR3 coding sequence is TGTGCCAGCAGACAGGGGAATAGCAATCAGCCCCAGCATTTT.

The chain couples TRBV6-4 to TRBJ2-2; D not certain. This CDR3 is built from 14 residues. V lost 7 bases and J 6 bases, leaving 15 bases between the germline ends. Germline values: CDR1 MRHNA, CDR2 SNTAGT. The DNA of the CDR3 is TGTGCCAGCAAGGCGGCAGATGTGGCCGGGGAGCTGTTTTTT. The encoded protein is CASKAADVAGELFF.

V usage is TRBV7-6 and J usage is TRBJ2-2; D gene unclear. Germline CDR1 SGHVS, CDR2 FNYEAQ. Trimming took off 5 bases at V and 2 bases at J, with 9 bases between the two ends. The CDR3 loop spans 14 amino acids. The chain's CDR3 is CASSQYTNTGELFF. The CDR3 DNA follows: TGTGCCAGCAGCCAATATACTAACACCGGGGAGCTGTTTTTT.

The V and J genes are TRBV19 and TRBJ2-2, with 7 bases lining up with TRBD2. The germline gives CDR1 LNHDA, CDR2 SQIVND (reference sequence). With V trimmed by 7 bases and J by 0 bases, 8 bases remained unmatched. The CDR3 length is 16 residues. CDR3 sequence reads: CASNRREATNTGELFF. The CDR3 nucleotides are TGTGCCAGTAATCGTCGGGAGGCCACGAACACCGGGGAGCTGTTTTTT.

This chain connects TRBV7-5 to TRBJ2-7; TRBD2 reflects the table's D call only, with no check against the DNA. TRBV7-5 is assigned pseudogene status. CDR3 length: 17 residues. CDR3 sequence reads: CVRSLAGCLAGAYEQYF. CDR3 bases: TGTGTCAGAAGCTTAGCGGGTTGTCTAGCGGGGGCCTACGAGCAGTACTTC.

This sequence joins TRBV18 and TRBJ1-1; D possibly corresponds to TRBD1 (5 bases). The CDR3 has 15 amino acids. The V gene lost 4 bases and the J gene lost 2 bases, with 14 bases spanning the gap. Germline assignment: CDR1 KGHSH and CDR2 LQKENI. The CDR3 region has the DNA TGTGCCAGCTCACGTCGGGACGGGCAAAACACTGAAGCTTTCTTT. Its protein is CASSRRDGQNTEAFF.

This clone was observed once. The chain has TRBV6-5 and TRBJ1-5; 7 nucleotides match TRBD1. The germline V gene encodes CDR1 MNHEY and CDR2 SVGAGI. This CDR3 spans 13 amino acids. Trimming removed 5 bases from V and 5 bases from J; junction bases left unmatched: 3. The DNA of the CDR3 is TGTGCCAGCAGTGCGCAGGGGGATCAGCCCCAGCATTTT. Its translation is CASSAQGDQPQHF.